This TCR beta chain is drawn from a study of blood T cell repertoires in COVID-19. Study information: Sites across the United States, Italy and Spain contributed samples from acute and convalescent COVID-19. The cDNA or gDNA used as material had been derived from T cells, B-cell-depleted T cells, or PBMCs.

CDR1 KGHDR and CDR2 SFDVKD come from the germline V gene. There are 16 residues in the CDR3. The J segment lost 2 bases and the V segment lost 6 bases, leaving 8 bases of the junction unmatched. How the authors handled the data: Estimation of nucleated cell counts relied on the amplification of reference gene primers. The assay was immunoSEQ multiplex PCR, and TCRdb's table has in-frame clones only and misses some. The V and J calls and clone size come from that table; D and trimming were worked out from the DNA. The profile shows over 45,000 clones, 89% of them singletons. The source of this sequence is a woman aged 60-75 years with COVID-19, enrolled during active disease. The sample consisted of peripheral blood. The chain employs TRBV24-1 and TRBJ2-3; 9 nucleotides line up with TRBD1. CDR3 sequence: CATSQGTGLSTDTQYF. CDR3 nucleotides: TGTGCCACCAGTCAAGGGACAGGGCTTTCCACAGATACGCAGTATTTT.